The source of this TCR beta chain is a study of T cell changes during pregnancy in multiple sclerosis (dated by TCRdb to between 2019 and 2020). About the full investigation: In women with multiple sclerosis, the researchers looked at how the T cell repertoire shifted as pregnancy progressed.

Sequences SGHRS (CDR1) and YFSETQ (CDR2) are obtained from the germline V gene. Ends trimmed: V by 0 bases, J by 8 bases; bases unmatched to a gene: 0. The CDR3 holds 12 amino acids from the cysteine to the phenylalanine. Only the CDR3 region is kept as DNA, spanning 36 bases read in frame from base 1. Details on this clone: This clone's antigen is unknown. Base qualities are not at hand, and no much larger clone is one base apart.

The receptor library was made with the immunoSEQ multiplex PCR assay. As stored in TCRdb, this immuneACCESS dataset retains in-frame rearrangements with V and J assigned. A fraction of the clones does not appear; measured against another copy, unresolved V genes explain less than half of the discrepancy, and the remainder lacks a known reason. Within this sample are fewer than 15,000 clones, with about nine tenths of them counted one time only. The ten largest clones take up about 8.7% of the sample. The chain is encoded by TRBV5-1 joined to TRBJ1-2; 8 bases in the junction line up with TRBD1. The sample here was CD8+ T cells from peripheral blood mononuclear cells, taken in the first trimester of pregnancy. The clonotype originates from a female donor with multiple sclerosis, enrolled in a pregnancy study. The DNA is as follows: TGCGCCAGCAGCTTGGCAGGGGGCGGCTACACCTTC. The translation is CASSLAGGGYTF.